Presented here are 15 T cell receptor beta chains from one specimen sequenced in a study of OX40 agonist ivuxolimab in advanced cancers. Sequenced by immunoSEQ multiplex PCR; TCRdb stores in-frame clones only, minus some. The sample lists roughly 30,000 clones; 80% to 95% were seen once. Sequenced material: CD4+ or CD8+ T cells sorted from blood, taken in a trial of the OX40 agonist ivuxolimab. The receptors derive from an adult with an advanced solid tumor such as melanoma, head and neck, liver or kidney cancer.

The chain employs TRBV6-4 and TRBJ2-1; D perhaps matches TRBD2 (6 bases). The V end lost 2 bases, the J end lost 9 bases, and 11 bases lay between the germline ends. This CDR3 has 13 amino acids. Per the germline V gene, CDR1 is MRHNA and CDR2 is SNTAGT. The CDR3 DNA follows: TGTGCCAGCAGTGACACTAGCATAGGTGAGCAGTTCTTC. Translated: CASSDTSIGEQFF.

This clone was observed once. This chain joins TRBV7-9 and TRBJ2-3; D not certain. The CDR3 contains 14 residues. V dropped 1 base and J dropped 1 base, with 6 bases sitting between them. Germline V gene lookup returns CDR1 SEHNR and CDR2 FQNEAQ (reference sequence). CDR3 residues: CASSLGQGTDTQYF. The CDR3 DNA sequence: TGTGCCAGCAGCTTAGGGCAGGGCACAGATACGCAGTATTTT.

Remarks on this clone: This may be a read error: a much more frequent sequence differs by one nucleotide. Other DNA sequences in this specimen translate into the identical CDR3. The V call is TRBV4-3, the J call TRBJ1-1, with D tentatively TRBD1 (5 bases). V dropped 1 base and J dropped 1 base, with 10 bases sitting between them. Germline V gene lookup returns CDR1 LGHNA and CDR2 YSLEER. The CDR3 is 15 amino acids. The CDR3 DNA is TGCGCCAGCAGCCAAGGGGGACCTTCGAACACTGAAGCTTTCTTT. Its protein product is CASSQGGPSNTEAFF.

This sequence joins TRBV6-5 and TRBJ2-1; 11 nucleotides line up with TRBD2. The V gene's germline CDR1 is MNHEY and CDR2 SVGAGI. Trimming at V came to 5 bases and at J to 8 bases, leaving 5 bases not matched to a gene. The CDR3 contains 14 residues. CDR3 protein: CASSHSGRAHEQFF. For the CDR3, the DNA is TGTGCCAGCAGTCATAGCGGGAGGGCCCATGAGCAGTTCTTC.

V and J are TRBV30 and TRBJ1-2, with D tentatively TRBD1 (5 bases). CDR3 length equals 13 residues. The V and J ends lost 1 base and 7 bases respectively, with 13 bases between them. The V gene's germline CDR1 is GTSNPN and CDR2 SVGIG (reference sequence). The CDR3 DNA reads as TGTGCCTGGAGTGGGGGCAGGGTCGGTGGCTACACCTTC. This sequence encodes CAWSGGRVGGYTF.

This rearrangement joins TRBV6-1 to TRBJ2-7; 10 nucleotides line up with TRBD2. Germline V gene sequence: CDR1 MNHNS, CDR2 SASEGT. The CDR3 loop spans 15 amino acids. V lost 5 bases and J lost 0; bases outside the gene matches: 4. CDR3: CASSPGTSDSYEQYF. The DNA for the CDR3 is TGTGCCAGCAGTCCCGGGACTAGCGACTCCTACGAGCAGTACTTC.

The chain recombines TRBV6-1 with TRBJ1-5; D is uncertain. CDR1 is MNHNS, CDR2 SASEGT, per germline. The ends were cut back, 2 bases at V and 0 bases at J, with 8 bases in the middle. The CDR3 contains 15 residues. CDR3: CASSEPGISNQPQHF. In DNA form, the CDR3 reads TGTGCCAGCAGTGAACCGGGGATTAGCAATCAGCCCCAGCATTTT.

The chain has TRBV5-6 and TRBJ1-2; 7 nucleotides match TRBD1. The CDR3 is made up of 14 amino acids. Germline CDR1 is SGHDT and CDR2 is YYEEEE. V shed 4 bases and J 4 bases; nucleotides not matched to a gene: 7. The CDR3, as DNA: TGTGCCAGCAGCGTGGGACAGAGCGTCTATGGCTACACCTTC. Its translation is CASSVGQSVYGYTF.

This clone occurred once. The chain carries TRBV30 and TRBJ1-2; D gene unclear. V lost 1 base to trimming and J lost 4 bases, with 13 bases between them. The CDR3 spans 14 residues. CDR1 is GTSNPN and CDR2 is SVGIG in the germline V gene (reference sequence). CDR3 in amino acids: CAWSGVAVTYGYTF. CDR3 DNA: TGTGCCTGGAGTGGAGTGGCAGTTACCTATGGCTACACCTTC.

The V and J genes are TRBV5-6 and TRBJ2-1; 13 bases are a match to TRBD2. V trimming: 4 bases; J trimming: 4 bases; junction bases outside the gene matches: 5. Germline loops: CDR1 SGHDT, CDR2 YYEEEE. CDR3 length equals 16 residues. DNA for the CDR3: TGTGCCAGCAGCATAGGACTAGCGGGAGTGTACAATGAGCAGTTCTTC. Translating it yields CASSIGLAGVYNEQFF.

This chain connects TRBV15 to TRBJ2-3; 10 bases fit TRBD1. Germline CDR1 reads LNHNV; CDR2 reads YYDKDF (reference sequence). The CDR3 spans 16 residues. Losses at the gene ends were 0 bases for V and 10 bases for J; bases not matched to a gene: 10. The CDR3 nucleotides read TGTGCCACCAGCAGAGATTGGGGGGACAGGGGCTTCGCGCAGTATTTT. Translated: CATSRDWGDRGFAQYF.

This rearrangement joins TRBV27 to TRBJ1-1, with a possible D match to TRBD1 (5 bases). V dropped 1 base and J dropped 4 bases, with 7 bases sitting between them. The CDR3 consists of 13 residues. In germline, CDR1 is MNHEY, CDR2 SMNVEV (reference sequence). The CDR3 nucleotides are TGTGCCAGCAGTTTATGGGGGGTCACTGAAGCTTTCTTT. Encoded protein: CASSLWGVTEAFF.

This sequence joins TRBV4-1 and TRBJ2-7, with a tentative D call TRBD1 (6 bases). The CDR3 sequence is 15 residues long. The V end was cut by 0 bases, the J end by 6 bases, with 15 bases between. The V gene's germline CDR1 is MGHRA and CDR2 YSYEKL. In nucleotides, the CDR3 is TGCGCCAGCAGCCAAGATTCGGGCAGGGGCCGCGAGCAGTACTTC. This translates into CASSQDSGRGREQYF.

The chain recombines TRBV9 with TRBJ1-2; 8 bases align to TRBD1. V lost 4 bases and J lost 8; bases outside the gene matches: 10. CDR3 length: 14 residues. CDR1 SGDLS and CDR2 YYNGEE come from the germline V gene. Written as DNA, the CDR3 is TGTGCCAGCAGCCCAGGGGGCGGTATGGAAGGCTACACCTTC. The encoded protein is CASSPGGGMEGYTF. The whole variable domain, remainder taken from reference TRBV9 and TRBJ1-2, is DSGVTQTPKHLITATGQRVTLRCSPRSGDLSVYWYQQSLDQGLQFLIQYYNGEERAKGNILERFSAQQFPDLHSELNLSSLELGDSALYFCASSPGGGMEGYTFGSGTRLTVV.

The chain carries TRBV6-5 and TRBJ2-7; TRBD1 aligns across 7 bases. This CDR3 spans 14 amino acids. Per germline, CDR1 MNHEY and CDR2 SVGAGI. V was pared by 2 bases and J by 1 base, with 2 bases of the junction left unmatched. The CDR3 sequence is CASSYATGSYEQYF. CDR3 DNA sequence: TGTGCCAGCAGTTACGCGACAGGGTCCTACGAGCAGTACTTC.